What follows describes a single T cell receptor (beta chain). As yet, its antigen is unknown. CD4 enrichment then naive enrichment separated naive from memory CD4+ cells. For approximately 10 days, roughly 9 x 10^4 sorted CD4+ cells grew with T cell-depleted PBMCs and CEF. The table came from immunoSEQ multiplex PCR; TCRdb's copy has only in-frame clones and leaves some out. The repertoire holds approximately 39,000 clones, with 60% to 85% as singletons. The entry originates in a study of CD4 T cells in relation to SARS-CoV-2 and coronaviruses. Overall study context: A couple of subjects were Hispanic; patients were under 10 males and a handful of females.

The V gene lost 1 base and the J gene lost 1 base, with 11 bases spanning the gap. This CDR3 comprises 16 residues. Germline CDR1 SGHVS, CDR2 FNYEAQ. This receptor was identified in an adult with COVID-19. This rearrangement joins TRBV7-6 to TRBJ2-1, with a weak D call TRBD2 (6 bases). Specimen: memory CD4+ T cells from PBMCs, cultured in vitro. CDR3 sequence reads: CASSLGAGTSYNEQFF. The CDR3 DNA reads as TGTGCCAGCAGCTTAGGGGCCGGGACTTCCTACAATGAGCAGTTCTTC.